Listed here are 4 T cell receptor beta chains from one sample, sequenced in a study of blood T cell repertoires in COVID-19. The data were produced by immunoSEQ multiplex PCR, yet TCRdb's version contains in-frame clones alone and is incomplete. The table lists under 85,000 clones, more than 70% of them singletons. The specimen sequenced was peripheral blood. The receptors derive from a man aged 80 or over with acute or convalescent COVID-19.

This clone was seen a single time. The CDR3 here is CASSPRTGGNTEAFF. The CDR3 DNA reads as TGTGCCAGCTCACCCCGAACAGGGGGGAACACTGAAGCTTTCTTT. This rearrangement joins TRBV18 to TRBJ1-1; TRBD1 matches 8 bases. From germline, CDR1 is KGHSH and CDR2 LQKENI. Losses at the gene ends were 3 bases for V and 1 base for J; bases not matched to a gene: 4. The CDR3 is made up of 15 amino acids.

The chain employs TRBV6-2 or TRBV6-3 and TRBJ1-1, with 7 bases identical to TRBD1. The germline CDR1 and CDR2 sequences are MNHEY and SVGEGT. The length of the CDR3 is 14 residues. Trimming removed 5 bases from V and 5 bases from J; junction bases left unmatched: 8. The CDR3 nucleotides read TGTGCCAGCAGTAGACAGGGTGGAATTACTGAAGCTTTCTTT. Translating gives CASSRQGGITEAFF.

V gene TRBV28 combines with J gene TRBJ1-5, with 11 bases matching TRBD1. The J segment lost 6 bases and the V segment lost 6 bases, leaving 7 bases of the junction unmatched. Germline-derived CDR1 and CDR2 are MDHEN and SYDVKM. The CDR3 spans 15 residues. CDR3 in amino acids: CASRARDRGAQPQHF. The CDR3 nucleotides read TGTGCCAGCAGGGCGAGGGACAGGGGGGCTCAGCCCCAGCATTTT. Looking up the rest from reference TRBV28 and TRBJ1-5 gives the full variable domain: DVKVTQSSRYLVKRTGEKVFLECVQDMDHENMFWYRQDPGLGLRLIYFSYDVKMKEKGDIPEGYSVSREKKERFSLILESASTNQTSMYLCASRARDRGAQPQHFGDGTRLSIL.

The chain recombines TRBV7-8 with TRBJ2-1, with 7 bases aligning to TRBD2. The CDR3 covers 16 residues. Germline values: CDR1 SGHVS, CDR2 FQNEAQ. The J segment lost 0 bases and the V segment lost 6 bases, leaving 8 bases of the junction unmatched. The CDR3 spells CASRSSGTSSYNEQFF. DNA of the CDR3: TGTGCCAGCAGATCGAGCGGGACGAGCTCCTACAATGAGCAGTTCTTC.